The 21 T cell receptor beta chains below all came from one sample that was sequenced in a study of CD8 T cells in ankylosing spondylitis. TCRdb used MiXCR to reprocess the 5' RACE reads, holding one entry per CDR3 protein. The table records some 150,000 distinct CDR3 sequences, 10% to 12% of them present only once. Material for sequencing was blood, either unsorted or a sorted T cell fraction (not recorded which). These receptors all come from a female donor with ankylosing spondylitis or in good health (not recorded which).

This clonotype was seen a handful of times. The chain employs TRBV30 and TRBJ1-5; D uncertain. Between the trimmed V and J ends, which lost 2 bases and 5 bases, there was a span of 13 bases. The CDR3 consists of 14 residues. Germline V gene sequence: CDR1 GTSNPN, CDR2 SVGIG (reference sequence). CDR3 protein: CAWSPPVMDQPQHF. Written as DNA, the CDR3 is TGTGCCTGGAGTCCCCCGGTCATGGATCAGCCCCAGCATTTT.

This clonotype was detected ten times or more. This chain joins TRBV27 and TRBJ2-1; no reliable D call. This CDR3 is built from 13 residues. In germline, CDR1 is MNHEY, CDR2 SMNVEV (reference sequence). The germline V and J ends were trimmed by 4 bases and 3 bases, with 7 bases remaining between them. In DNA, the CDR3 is TGTGCCAGCAGTTCGGCAGGCTACAATGAGCAGTTCTTC. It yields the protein CASSSAGYNEQFF.

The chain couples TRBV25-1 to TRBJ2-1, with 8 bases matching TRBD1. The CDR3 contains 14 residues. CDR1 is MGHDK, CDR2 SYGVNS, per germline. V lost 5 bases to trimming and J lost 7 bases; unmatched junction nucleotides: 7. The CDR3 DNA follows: TGTGCCAGCAGTACAGGGGGTAAGAGGAATGAGCAGTTCTTC. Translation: CASSTGGKRNEQFF.

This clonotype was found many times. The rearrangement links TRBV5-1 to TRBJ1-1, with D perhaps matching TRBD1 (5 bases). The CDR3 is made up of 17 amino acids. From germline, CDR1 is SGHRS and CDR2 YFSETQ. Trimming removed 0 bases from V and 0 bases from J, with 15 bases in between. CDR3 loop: CASSLEGVVPLNTEAFF. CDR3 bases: TGCGCCAGCAGCTTGGAAGGGGTAGTGCCTCTGAACACTGAAGCTTTCTTT.

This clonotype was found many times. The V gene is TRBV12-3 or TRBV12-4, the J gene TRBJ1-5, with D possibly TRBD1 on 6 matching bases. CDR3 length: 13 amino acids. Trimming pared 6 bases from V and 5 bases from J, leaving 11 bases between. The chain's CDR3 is CASSLDRYQPQHF. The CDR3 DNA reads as TGTGCCAGCAGCCTCGACAGGTATCAGCCCCAGCATTTT.

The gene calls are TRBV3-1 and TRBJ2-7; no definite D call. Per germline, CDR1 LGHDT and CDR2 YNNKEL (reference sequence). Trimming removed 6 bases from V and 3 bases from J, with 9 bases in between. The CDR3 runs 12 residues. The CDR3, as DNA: TGTGCCAGCAGTAGAGGTGACTACGAGCAGTACTTC. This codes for CASSRGDYEQYF.

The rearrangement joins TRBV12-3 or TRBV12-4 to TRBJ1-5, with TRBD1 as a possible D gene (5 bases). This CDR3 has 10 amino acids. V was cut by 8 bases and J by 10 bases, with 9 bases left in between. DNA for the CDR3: TGTGCCAGCGGGACTCACCCCCAGCATTTT. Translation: CASGTHPQHF.

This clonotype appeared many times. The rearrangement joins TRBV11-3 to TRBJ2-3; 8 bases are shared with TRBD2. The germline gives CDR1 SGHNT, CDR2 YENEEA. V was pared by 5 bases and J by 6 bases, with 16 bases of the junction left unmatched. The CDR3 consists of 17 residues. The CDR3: CASSPRAGESMADTQYF. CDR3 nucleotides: TGTGCCAGCAGCCCAAGAGCGGGAGAGTCCATGGCGGATACGCAGTATTTT.

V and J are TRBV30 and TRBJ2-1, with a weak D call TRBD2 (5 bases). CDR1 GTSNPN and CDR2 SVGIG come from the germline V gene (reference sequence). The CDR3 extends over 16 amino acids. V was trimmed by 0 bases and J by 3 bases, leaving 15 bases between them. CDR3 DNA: TGTGCCTGGAGTGTACGGGGTCAGATGGGCTACAATGAGCAGTTCTTC. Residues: CAWSVRGQMGYNEQFF.

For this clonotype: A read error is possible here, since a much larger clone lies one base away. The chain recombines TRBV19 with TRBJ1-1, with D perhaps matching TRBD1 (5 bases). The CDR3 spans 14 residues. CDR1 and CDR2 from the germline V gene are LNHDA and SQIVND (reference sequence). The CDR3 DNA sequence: TGTGCCAGTAGTCGCCCCTACAGGAACGCTGAAGCTTTCTTT. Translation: CASSRPYRNAEAFF.

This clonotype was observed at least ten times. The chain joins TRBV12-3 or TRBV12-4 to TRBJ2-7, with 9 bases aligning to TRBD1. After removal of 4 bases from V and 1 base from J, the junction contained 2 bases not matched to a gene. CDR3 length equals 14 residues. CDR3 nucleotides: TGTGCCAGCAGTTCCGGGACAGGGTCCTACGAGCAGTACTTC. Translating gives CASSSGTGSYEQYF.

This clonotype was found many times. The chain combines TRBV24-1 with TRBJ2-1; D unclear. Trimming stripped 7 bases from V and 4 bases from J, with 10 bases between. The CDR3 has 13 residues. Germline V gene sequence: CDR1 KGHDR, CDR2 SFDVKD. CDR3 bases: TGTGCCACCAGGGACCCCGGGTACAATGAGCAGTTCTTC. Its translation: CATRDPGYNEQFF.

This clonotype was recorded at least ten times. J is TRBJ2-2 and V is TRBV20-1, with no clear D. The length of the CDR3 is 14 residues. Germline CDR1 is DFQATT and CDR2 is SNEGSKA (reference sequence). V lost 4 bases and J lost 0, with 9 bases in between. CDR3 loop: CSANRAANTGELFF. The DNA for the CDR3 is TGCAGTGCTAACCGGGCCGCGAACACCGGGGAGCTGTTTTTT.

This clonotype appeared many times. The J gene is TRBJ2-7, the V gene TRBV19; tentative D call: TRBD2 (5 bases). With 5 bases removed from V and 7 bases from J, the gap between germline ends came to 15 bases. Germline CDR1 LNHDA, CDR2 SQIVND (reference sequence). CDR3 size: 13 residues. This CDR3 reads CASSPGLPGEQYF. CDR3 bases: TGTGCCAGTAGTCCGGGTCTGCCGGGAGAGCAGTACTTC. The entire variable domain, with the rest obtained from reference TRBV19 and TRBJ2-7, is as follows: DGGITQSPKYLFRKEGQNVTLSCEQNLNHDAMYWYRQDPGQGLRLIYYSQIVNDFQKGDIAEGYSVSREKKESFPLTVTSAQKNPTAFYLCASSPGLPGEQYFGPGTRLTVT.

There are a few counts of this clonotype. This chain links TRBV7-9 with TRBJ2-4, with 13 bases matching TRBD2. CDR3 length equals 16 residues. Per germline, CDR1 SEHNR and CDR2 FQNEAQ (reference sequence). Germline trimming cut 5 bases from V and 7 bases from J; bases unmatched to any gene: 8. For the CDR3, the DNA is TGTGCCAGCAGCAAAGGACTAGCGGGAGATAGGAACATTCAGTACTTC. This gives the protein CASSKGLAGDRNIQYF. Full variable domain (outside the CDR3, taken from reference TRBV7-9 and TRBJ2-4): DTGVSQNPRHKITKRGQNVTFRCDPISEHNRLYWYRQTLGQGPEFLTYFQNEAQLEKSRLLSDRFSAERPKGSFSTLEIQRTEQGDSAMYLCASSKGLAGDRNIQYFGAGTRLSVL.

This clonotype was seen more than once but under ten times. CDR3 DNA sequence: TGTGCCAGCAGCGTGTCTAATAGCAATCAGCCCCAGCATTTT. This gives the protein CASSVSNSNQPQHF. The V call is TRBV9, the J call TRBJ1-5; D gene ambiguous. V was trimmed by 2 bases and J by 0 bases, leaving 6 bases between them. The length of the CDR3 is 14 residues. Germline-derived CDR1 and CDR2 are SGDLS and YYNGEE.

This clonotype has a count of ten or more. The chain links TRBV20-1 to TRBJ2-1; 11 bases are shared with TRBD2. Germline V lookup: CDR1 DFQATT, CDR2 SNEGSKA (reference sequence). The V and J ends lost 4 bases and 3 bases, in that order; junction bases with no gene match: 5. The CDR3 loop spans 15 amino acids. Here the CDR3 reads CSAKTSGAGYNEQFF. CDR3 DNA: TGCAGTGCTAAGACTAGCGGGGCTGGCTACAATGAGCAGTTCTTC.

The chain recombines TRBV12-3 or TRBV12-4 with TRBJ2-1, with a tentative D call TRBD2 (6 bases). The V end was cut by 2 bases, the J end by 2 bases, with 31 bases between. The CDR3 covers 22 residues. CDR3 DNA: TGTGCCAGCAGTTTACCCTCCCGAAGCAGTTTACCCCTTAGCGGAACCTACAATGAGCAGTTCTTC. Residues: CASSLPSRSSLPLSGTYNEQFF.

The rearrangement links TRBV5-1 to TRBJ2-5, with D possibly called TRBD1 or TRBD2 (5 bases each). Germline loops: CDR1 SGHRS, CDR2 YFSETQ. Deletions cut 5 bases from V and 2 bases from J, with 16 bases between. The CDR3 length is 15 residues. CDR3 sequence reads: CASSLVGTGQETQYF. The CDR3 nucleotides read TGCGCCAGCAGTTTAGTGGGGACGGGGCAAGAGACCCAGTACTTC.

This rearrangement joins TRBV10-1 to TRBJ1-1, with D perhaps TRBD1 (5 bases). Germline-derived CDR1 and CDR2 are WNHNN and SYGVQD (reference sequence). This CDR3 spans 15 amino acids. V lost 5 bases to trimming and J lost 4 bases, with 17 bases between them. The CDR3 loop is CASSFTGTPPTEAFF. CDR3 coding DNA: TGCGCCAGCAGTTTCACCGGGACGCCCCCCACTGAAGCTTTCTTT.

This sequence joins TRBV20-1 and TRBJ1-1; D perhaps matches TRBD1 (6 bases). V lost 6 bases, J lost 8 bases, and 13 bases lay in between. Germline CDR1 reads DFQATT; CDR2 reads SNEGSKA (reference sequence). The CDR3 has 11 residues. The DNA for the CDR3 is TGCAGTGCGTGGGGCACAGGGGAAGCTTTCTTT. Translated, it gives CSAWGTGEAFF.